Presented here are 12 T cell receptor beta chains from one specimen sequenced in a study of control samples from healthy donors and cancer patients. Sequencing was performed with immunoSEQ multiplex PCR; in TCRdb, only in-frame clones are kept and a portion is missing. The data contain about 73,000 clones, over 85% of them singletons. The material sequenced was PBMCs. The receptor source for this set is a man aged 55 to 69 with lung cancer.

The chain links TRBV5-1 to TRBJ2-5; 7 nucleotides line up with TRBD1. Per the germline V gene, CDR1 is SGHRS and CDR2 is YFSETQ. The CDR3 consists of 14 residues. V was clipped by 4 bases and J by 1 base; unmatched bases: 4. DNA for the CDR3: TGCGCCAGCAGCGCCGCAGGGGGCCAAGAGACCCAGTACTTC. Protein product: CASSAAGGQETQYF.

This clone was seen only once. The gene calls are TRBV6-5 and TRBJ1-2; D is unclear. Germline lookup yields CDR1 MNHEY and CDR2 SVGAGI. Trimming stripped 6 bases from V and 2 bases from J, with 13 bases between. The CDR3 covers 14 residues. The CDR3 protein is CASRVGLSNYGYTF. The CDR3 region has the DNA TGTGCCAGCAGAGTGGGTCTCTCCAACTATGGCTACACCTTC.

This clone was counted only a few times. This chain links TRBV7-9 with TRBJ2-1, with D perhaps TRBD1 or TRBD2 (5 bases each). V lost 4 bases, J lost 0 bases, and 7 bases lay in between. Germline V CDR1 and CDR2: SEHNR, FQNEAQ (reference sequence). The CDR3 has 14 residues. The DNA for the CDR3 is TGTGCCAGCAGCTGGGGGAGCTCCTACAATGAGCAGTTCTTC. Protein product: CASSWGSSYNEQFF.

This clone is a singleton in its sample. The chain is built from TRBV7-2 and TRBJ1-6; D is perhaps TRBD1 (5 bases). The germline V gene encodes CDR1 SGHTA and CDR2 FQGNSA. There are 17 residues in the CDR3. V was pared by 2 bases and J by 11 bases, with 22 bases between. The CDR3 coding sequence is TGTGCCAGCAGCTTATCGGGGGGATTAGCCGAAGGAGCACCCCTCCACTTT. It translates to CASSLSGGLAEGAPLHF.

The chain is built from TRBV5-1 and TRBJ1-6; 8 bases map to TRBD1. The CDR3 spans 14 residues. The trim removed 4 bases at V and 6 bases at J, leaving 3 bases unmatched. Germline loops: CDR1 SGHRS, CDR2 YFSETQ. This CDR3 is CASSPDRVNSPLHF. In DNA form, the CDR3 reads TGCGCCAGCAGCCCGGACAGGGTTAATTCACCCCTCCACTTT.

The chain combines TRBV14 with TRBJ2-2; D remains ambiguous. The germline V gene encodes CDR1 SGHDN and CDR2 FVKESK. CDR3 size: 14 residues. V lost 4 bases and J 3 bases, leaving 9 bases between the germline ends. The CDR3 DNA follows: TGTGCCAGCAGCCCTGGGCTAGACACCGGGGAGCTGTTTTTT. It codes for CASSPGLDTGELFF. Using reference TRBV14 and TRBJ2-2 for the parts outside the CDR3, the full variable domain is EAGVTQFPSHSVIEKGQTVTLRCDPISGHDNLYWYRRVMGKEIKFLLHFVKESKQDESGMPNNRFLAERTGGTYSTLKVQPAELEDSGVYFCASSPGLDTGELFFGEGSRLTVL.

DNA for the CDR3: TGTGCCAGCAGCGCGGGACAGGGCGGTAGCAACATTCAGTACTTC. It yields the protein CASSAGQGGSNIQYF. The chain couples TRBV11-3 to TRBJ2-4, with 9 positions matching TRBD1. Per the germline V gene, CDR1 is SGHNT and CDR2 is YENEEA. J lost 7 bases, V lost 5 bases, and 9 bases had no gene match. This CDR3 has 15 amino acids.

The table lists this clone with a count of one. This chain uses TRBV18 with TRBJ1-5; the D gene is possibly TRBD1 (5 bases). V was shortened by 6 bases and J by 1 base, with 13 bases between the two germline ends. Germline values: CDR1 KGHSH, CDR2 LQKENI. CDR3 size: 15 residues. The CDR3 nucleotides read TGTGCCAGCTCGTGGGAGGACACCAGCAATCAGCCCCAGCATTTT. It yields the protein CASSWEDTSNQPQHF.

The J gene is TRBJ1-4, the V gene TRBV18, with 7 bases fitting TRBD1. This CDR3 is built from 15 residues. The trim removed 6 bases at V and 8 bases at J, leaving 12 bases unmatched. Germline CDR1 reads KGHSH; CDR2 reads LQKENI. The CDR3 here is CASSPQGVVEEKLFF. CDR3 nucleotide sequence: TGTGCCAGCTCCCCGCAGGGGGTTGTCGAGGAAAAACTGTTTTTT.

V is TRBV5-1 and J is TRBJ1-1; D not certain. CDR1 and CDR2 (germline): SGHRS, YFSETQ. The V gene lost 7 bases and the J gene lost 3 bases, with 16 bases spanning the gap. This CDR3 comprises 14 residues. In DNA form, the CDR3 reads TGCGCCAGCGTCCTAGGACTGGCGGACACTGAAGCTTTCTTT. Residues: CASVLGLADTEAFF.

This clone was counted a single time. The chain combines TRBV11-2 with TRBJ2-5; D is unresolved. Trimming took off 4 bases at V and 2 bases at J, with 8 bases between the two ends. CDR1 is SGHAT, CDR2 FQNNGV, per germline. The CDR3 consists of 13 residues. The CDR3 DNA reads TGTGCCAGCAGCTCCCAGGTACAAGAGACCCAGTACTTC. Its protein product is CASSSQVQETQYF.

The chain joins TRBV12-3 or TRBV12-4 to TRBJ1-1, with 7 positions matching TRBD1. The CDR3 is 13 amino acids. Unmatched junction bases numbered 5, after V lost 7 bases and J lost 3 bases. The CDR3 sequence is CASTIDRDTEAFF. The CDR3 DNA sequence: TGTGCCAGCACCATCGACAGGGACACTGAAGCTTTCTTT.